This T cell receptor beta chain emerged from a study of neurological immune-mediated disorders. The CDR3 is made up of 17 amino acids. The V segment lost 6 bases and the J segment 4 bases; nucleotides outside the gene matches: 14. Concerning this clonotype itself: The antigen is undetermined.

The study used blood bank volunteers in Maryland, USA, as healthy controls. The unsorted libraries had their origin in 2 million PBMCs stored at -80 C. Synthesis of cDNA was accomplished via 5'RACE employing 10-nucleotide random UMIs. TCRdb passed the 5' RACE reads through MiXCR, listing each CDR3 protein once. In the table there are about 29,000 distinct CDR3 sequences, about 12% of which are singletons. Notes on the study in general: HTLV-1-associated myelopathy had the most TCR clonal expansion, while multiple sclerosis had the least, a level that fell below healthy controls.

The chain couples TRBV12-3 or TRBV12-4 to TRBJ2-5; 10 nucleotides align to TRBD2. The TCR comes from a man aged 55-75 years in good health. Sequencing was carried out using PBMCs. For the CDR3, the DNA is TGTGCCAGCAGCCTCGGGCTAGCGGGAGCCCGGGGAGAGACCCAGTACTTC. The encoded protein is CASSLGLAGARGETQYF.